These T cell receptor beta chains were read from a single sample in a study of blood T cell repertoires in COVID-19. The data were produced by immunoSEQ multiplex PCR, yet TCRdb's version contains in-frame clones alone and is incomplete. The data contain around 280,000 clones, around 91% of them singletons. Sequencing was carried out using PBMCs or T cells enriched from blood (not recorded which). The receptors originated from a woman between 18 and 30 years old with acute COVID-19. Each CDR3 is given with its conserved first and last residue. Fields, in order: V gene, D gene, J gene, clone size, CDR3 protein, CDR3 DNA. D genes are given only for firm matches. Some rows have no size entry. The others give once, few or many, or a class for an expanded clone.

v_gene: TRBV28; d_gene: -; j_gene: TRBJ2-4; abundance: once; CDR3aa: CASSLGGGGKNIQYF; CDR3nt: TGTGCCAGCAGTTTAGGAGGGGGCGGCAAAAACATTCAGTACTTC
v_gene: TRBV9; d_gene: -; j_gene: TRBJ1-4; abundance: -; CDR3aa: CASSVAPGENEKLFF; CDR3nt: TGTGCCAGCAGCGTAGCGCCAGGGGAAAATGAAAAACTGTTTTTT
v_gene: TRBV2; d_gene: TRBD2; j_gene: TRBJ2-2; abundance: once; CDR3aa: CASSGTSGTNTGELFF; CDR3nt: TGTGCCAGCAGTGGGACTAGCGGTACGAACACCGGGGAGCTGTTTTTT
v_gene: TRBV13; d_gene: -; j_gene: TRBJ2-1; abundance: -; CDR3aa: CASSLVGESNEQFF; CDR3nt: TGTGCCAGCAGCTTGGTGGGAGAGAGCAATGAGCAGTTCTTC
v_gene: TRBV4-1; d_gene: TRBD1; j_gene: TRBJ2-3; abundance: once; CDR3aa: CASSQDQGAAFTDTQYF; CDR3nt: TGCGCCAGCAGCCAAGATCAGGGGGCCGCTTTCACAGATACGCAGTATTTT
v_gene: TRBV3-1/TRBV3-2; d_gene: -; j_gene: TRBJ2-6; abundance: -; CDR3aa: CASTAWTAGANVLTF; CDR3nt: TGTGCCAGCACCGCTTGGACAGCTGGGGCCAACGTCCTGACTTTC
v_gene: TRBV30; d_gene: -; j_gene: TRBJ1-1; abundance: -; CDR3aa: CAWSVLRRGSSDTEAFF; CDR3nt: TGTGCCTGGAGTGTACTCCGCAGGGGTTCATCCGACACTGAAGCTTTCTTT
v_gene: TRBV24-1; d_gene: TRBD2; j_gene: TRBJ2-1; abundance: few; CDR3aa: CATSDHRTSGRDEQFF; CDR3nt: TGTGCCACCAGTGACCACCGGACTAGCGGGAGAGATGAGCAGTTCTTC
v_gene: TRBV30; d_gene: -; j_gene: TRBJ2-7; abundance: -; CDR3aa: CAWSVGVGAYEQYF; CDR3nt: TGTGCCTGGAGCGTTGGGGTCGGGGCCTACGAGCAGTACTTC
v_gene: TRBV6-2/TRBV6-3; d_gene: -; j_gene: TRBJ2-1; abundance: -; CDR3aa: CASSYSVRAGEQFF; CDR3nt: TGTGCCAGCAGTTACTCTGTCAGAGCAGGGGAGCAGTTCTTC